This TCR beta chain appears in the sequencing data of a study of regulatory T cells in long-lasting Graves disease. Study-wide results and caveats: TRBV28, TRBJ1-2 and TRBJ2-5 were segments that persistent disease favored. Lower TCR diversity was seen in persistent Graves' patients than in newly diagnosed ones. Persistent patients shared about 3,000 public clonotypes among themselves. Newly diagnosed patients shared fewer, at about a thousand.

The V gene lost 5 bases and the J gene lost 0 bases, with 17 bases spanning the gap. The CDR3 covers 18 residues. Germline CDR1 and CDR2: MNHEY and SVGEGT. This clonotype was recorded many times. The target antigen is unknown. As for time point: newly diagnosed GD, antithyroid drugs for less than 3 months. The TCR library was made from RNA that had been extracted from PBMCs in TRIzol. The authors built TCR beta libraries using iRepertoire HTBI primers and Arm-PCR of CDR3 regions. TCRdb analysed the multiplex PCR reads with MiXCR anew, one entry per CDR3 protein. This table holds 200,000 to 300,000 distinct CDR3 sequences, 20% to 25% found once.

The rearrangement uses TRBV6-2 or TRBV6-3 and TRBJ1-6, with D possibly TRBD1 on 5 matching bases. This TCR derives from a female donor with Graves disease. The source material was peripheral blood mononuclear cells (PBMCs), sampled at new diagnosis, from a patient treated with antithyroid drugs. CDR3 in DNA: TGTGCCAGCAGTGAAGGAGATACAGGTTCCTCCTATAATTCACCCCTCCACTTT. This encodes CASSEGDTGSSYNSPLHF.